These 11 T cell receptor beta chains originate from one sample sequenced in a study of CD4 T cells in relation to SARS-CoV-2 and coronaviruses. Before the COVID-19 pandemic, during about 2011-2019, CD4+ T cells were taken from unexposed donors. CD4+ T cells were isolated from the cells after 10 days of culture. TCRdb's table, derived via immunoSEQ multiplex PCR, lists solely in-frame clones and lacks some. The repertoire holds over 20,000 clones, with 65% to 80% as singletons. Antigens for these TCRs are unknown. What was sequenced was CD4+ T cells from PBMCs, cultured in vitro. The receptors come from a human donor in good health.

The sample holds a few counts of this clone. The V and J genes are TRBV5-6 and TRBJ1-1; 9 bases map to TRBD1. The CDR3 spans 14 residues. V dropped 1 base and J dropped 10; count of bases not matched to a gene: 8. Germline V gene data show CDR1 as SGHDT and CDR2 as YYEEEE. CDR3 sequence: CASSLLAPGQGAFF. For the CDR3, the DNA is TGTGCCAGCAGCTTGTTAGCCCCGGGACAGGGAGCTTTCTTT. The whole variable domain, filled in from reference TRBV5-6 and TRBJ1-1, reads DAGVTQSPTHLIKTRGQQVTLRCSPKSGHDTVSWYQQALGQGPQFIFQYYEEEERQRGNFPDRFSGHQFPNYSSELNVNALLLGDSALYLCASSLLAPGQGAFFGQGTRLTVV.

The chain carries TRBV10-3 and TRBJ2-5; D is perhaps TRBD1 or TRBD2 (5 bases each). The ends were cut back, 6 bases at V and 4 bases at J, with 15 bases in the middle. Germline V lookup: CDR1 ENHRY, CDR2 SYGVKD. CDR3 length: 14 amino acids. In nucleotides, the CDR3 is TGTGCCATCAGCCCGGAGCCCGGGGCAGAGACCCAGTACTTC. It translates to CAISPEPGAETQYF.

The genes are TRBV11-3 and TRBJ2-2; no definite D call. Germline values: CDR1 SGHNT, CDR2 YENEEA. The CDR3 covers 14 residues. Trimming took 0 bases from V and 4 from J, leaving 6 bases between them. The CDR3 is CASSLDRPTGELFF. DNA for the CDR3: TGTGCCAGCAGCTTAGATCGTCCCACCGGGGAGCTGTTTTTT.

CDR3 protein: CASSQSQGQPQHF. In nucleotides, the CDR3 is TGTGCCAGCAGTCAATCACAGGGCCAGCCCCAGCATTTT. The chain employs TRBV12-3 or TRBV12-4 and TRBJ1-5; D is possibly TRBD1 (6 bases). The ends were cut back, 5 bases at V and 7 bases at J, with 12 bases in the middle. CDR3 size: 13 residues.

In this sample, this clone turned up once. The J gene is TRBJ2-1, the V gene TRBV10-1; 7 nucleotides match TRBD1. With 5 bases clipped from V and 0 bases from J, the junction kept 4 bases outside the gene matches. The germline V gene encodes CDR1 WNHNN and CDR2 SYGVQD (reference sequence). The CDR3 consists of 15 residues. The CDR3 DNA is TGCGCCAGCAGTTACCGGGACAGCTCCTACAATGAGCAGTTCTTC. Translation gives CASSYRDSSYNEQFF.

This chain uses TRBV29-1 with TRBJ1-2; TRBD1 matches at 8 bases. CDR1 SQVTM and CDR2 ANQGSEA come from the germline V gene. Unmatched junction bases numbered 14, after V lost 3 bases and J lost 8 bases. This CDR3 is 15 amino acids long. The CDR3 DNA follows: TGCAGCGTTGATTCGCCGGGACAGGCCCTTAGGGGCTACACCTTC. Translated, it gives CSVDSPGQALRGYTF.

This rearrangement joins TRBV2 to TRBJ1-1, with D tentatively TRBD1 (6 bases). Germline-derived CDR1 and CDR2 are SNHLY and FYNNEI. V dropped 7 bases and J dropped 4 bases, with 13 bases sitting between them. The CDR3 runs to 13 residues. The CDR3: CASKGVGGTEAFF. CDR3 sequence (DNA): TGTGCCAGCAAGGGGGTTGGTGGCACTGAAGCTTTCTTT.

The CDR3 protein is CASSQGASGRNEQFF. DNA for the CDR3: TGTGCCAGCAGCCAAGGGGCTAGCGGGAGAAATGAGCAGTTCTTC. The V and J genes are TRBV7-2 and TRBJ2-1, with 10 bases matching TRBD2. Germline CDR1 and CDR2: SGHTA and FQGNSA. The CDR3 runs to 15 residues. The ends lost 5 bases at V and 7 bases at J; junction bases unmatched: 8.

The CDR3, as DNA: TGTGCCAGCTCACCCGGGACAGGGACCACCGGGGAGCTGTTTTTT. Translation gives CASSPGTGTTGELFF. The chain is built from TRBV18 and TRBJ2-2; 9 nucleotides line up with TRBD1. There are 15 residues in the CDR3. V was clipped by 3 bases and J by 4 bases; unmatched bases: 3. From germline, CDR1 is KGHSH and CDR2 LQKENI.

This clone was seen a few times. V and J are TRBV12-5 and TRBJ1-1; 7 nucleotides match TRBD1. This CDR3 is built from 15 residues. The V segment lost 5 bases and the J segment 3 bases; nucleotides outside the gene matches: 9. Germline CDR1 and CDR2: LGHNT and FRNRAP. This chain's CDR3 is CASGPSLQGYTEAFF. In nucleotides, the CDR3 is TGTGCTAGTGGTCCAAGCCTACAGGGGTACACTGAAGCTTTCTTT.

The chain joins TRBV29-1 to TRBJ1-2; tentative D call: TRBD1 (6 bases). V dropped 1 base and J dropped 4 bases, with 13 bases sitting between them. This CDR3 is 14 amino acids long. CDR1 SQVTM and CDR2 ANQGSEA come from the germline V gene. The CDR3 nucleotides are TGCAGCGTTGAAGGGAGGGGGGACCCCTATGGCTACACCTTC. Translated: CSVEGRGDPYGYTF.